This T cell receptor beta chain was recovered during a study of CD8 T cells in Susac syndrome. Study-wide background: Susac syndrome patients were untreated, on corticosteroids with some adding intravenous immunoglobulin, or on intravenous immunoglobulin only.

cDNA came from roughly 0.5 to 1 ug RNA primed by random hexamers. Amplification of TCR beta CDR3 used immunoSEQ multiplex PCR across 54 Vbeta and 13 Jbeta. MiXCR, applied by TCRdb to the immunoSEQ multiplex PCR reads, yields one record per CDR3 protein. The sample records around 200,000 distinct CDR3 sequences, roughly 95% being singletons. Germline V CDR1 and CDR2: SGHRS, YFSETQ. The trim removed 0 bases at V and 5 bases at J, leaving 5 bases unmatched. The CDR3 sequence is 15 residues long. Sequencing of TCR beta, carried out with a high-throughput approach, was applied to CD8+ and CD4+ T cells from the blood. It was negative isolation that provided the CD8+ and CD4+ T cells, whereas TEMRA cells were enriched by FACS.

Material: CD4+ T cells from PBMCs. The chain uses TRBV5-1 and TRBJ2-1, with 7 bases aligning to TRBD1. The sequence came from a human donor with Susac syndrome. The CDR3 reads CASSLGGTVNNEQFF. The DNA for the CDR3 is TGCGCCAGCAGCTTGGGGGGGACAGTGAACAATGAGCAGTTCTTC. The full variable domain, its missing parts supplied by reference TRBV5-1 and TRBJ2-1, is KAGVTQTPRYLIKTRGQQVTLSCSPISGHRSVSWYQQTPGQGLQFLFEYFSETQRNKGNFPGRFSGRQFSNSRSEMNVSTLELGDSALYLCASSLGGTVNNEQFFGPGTRLTVL.